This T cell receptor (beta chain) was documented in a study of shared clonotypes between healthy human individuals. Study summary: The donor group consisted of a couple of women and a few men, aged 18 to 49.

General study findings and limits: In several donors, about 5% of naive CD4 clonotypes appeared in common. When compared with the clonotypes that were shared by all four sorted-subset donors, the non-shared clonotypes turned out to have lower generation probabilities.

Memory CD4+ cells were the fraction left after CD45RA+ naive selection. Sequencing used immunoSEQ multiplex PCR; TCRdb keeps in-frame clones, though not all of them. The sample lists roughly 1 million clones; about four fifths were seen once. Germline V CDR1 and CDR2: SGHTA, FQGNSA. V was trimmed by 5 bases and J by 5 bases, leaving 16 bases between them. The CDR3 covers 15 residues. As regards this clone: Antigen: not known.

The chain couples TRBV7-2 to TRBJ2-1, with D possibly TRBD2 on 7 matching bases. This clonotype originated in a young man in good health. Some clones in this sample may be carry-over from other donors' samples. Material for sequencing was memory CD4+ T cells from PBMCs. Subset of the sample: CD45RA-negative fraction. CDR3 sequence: CASSEGGARNNEQFF. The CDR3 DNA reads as TGTGCCAGCAGCGAGGGGGGGGCTAGGAACAATGAGCAGTTCTTC.